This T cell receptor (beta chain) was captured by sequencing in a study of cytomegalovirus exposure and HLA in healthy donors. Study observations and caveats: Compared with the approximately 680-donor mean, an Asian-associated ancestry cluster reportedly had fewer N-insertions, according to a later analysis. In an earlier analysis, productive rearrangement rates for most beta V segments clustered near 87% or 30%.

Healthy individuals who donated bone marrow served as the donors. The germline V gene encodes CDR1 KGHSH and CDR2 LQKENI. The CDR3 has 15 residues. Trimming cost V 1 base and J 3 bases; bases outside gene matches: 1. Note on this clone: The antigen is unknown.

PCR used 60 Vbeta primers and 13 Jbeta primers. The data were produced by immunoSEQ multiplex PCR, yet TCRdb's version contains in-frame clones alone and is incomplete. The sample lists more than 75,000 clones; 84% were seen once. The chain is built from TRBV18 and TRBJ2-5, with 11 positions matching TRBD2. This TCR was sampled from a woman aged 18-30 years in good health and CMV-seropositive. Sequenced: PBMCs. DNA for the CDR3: TGTGCCAGCTCACCACTACTAGCGGGGGAAGAGACCCAGTACTTC. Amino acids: CASSPLLAGEETQYF.